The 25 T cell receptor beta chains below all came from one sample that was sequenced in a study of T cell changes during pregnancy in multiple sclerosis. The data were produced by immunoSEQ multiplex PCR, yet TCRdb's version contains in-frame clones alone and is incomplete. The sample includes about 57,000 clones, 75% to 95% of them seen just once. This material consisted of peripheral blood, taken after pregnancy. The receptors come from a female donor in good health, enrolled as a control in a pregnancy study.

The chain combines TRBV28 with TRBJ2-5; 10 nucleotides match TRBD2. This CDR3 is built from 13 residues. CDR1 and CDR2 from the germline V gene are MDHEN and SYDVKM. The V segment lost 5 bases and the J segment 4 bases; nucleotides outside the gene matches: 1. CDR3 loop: CASSLAGAETQYF. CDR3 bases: TGTGCCAGCAGTCTAGCGGGAGCAGAGACCCAGTACTTC.

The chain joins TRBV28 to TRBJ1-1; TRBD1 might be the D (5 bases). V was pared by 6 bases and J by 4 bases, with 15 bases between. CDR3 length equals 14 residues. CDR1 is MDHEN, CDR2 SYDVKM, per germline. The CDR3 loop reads CASRPPGMATEAFF. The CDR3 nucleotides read TGTGCCAGCAGGCCCCCAGGGATGGCCACTGAAGCTTTCTTT. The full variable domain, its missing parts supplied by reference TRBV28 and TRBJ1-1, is DVKVTQSSRYLVKRTGEKVFLECVQDMDHENMFWYRQDPGLGLRLIYFSYDVKMKEKGDIPEGYSVSREKKERFSLILESASTNQTSMYLCASRPPGMATEAFFGQGTRLTVV.

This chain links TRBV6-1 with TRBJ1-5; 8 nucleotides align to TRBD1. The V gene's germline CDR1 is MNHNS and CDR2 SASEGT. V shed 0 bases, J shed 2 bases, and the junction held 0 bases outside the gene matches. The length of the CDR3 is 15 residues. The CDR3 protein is CASSEAGQGNQPQHF. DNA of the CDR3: TGTGCCAGCAGTGAAGCGGGACAGGGCAATCAGCCCCAGCATTTT.

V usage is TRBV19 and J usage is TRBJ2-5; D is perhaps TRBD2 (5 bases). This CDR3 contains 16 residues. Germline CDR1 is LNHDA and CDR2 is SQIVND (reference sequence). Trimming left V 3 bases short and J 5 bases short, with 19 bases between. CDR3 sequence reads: CASSISPLAPVETQYF. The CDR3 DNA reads TGTGCCAGTAGTATCTCCCCTCTAGCCCCCGTGGAGACCCAGTACTTC.

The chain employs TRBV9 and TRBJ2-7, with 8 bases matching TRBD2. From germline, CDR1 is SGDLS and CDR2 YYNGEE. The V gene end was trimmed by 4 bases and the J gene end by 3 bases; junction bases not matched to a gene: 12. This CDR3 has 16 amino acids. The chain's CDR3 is CASSPRQGLAGYEQYF. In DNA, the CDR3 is TGTGCCAGCAGCCCCAGGCAGGGGCTAGCGGGCTACGAGCAGTACTTC.

For the CDR3, the DNA is TGTGCCAGCAGGGTCAGGGGTTGGGCTTTCTTT. Encoded protein: CASRVRGWAFF. This sequence joins TRBV7-2 and TRBJ1-1, with a weak D call TRBD1 (6 bases). This CDR3 spans 11 amino acids. Between the trimmed V and J ends, which lost 6 bases and 11 bases, there was a span of 13 bases. Germline CDR1 and CDR2: SGHTA and FQGNSA.

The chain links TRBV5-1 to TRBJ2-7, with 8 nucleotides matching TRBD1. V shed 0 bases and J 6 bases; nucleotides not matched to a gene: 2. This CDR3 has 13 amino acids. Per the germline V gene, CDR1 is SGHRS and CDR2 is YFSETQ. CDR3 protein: CASSLGQGTEQYF. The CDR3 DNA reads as TGCGCCAGCAGCTTGGGACAGGGGACCGAGCAGTACTTC.

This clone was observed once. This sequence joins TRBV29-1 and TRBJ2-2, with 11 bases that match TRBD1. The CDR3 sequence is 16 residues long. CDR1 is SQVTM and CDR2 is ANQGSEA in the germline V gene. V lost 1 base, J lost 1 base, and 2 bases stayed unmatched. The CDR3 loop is CSVEGTGGRNTGELFF. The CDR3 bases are TGCAGCGTTGAAGGGACAGGGGGCAGGAACACCGGGGAGCTGTTTTTT.

The CDR3 loop reads CASSGGGASEQFF. DNA for the CDR3: TGCGCCAGCAGCGGCGGGGGGGCCTCTGAGCAGTTCTTC. This chain uses TRBV5-1 with TRBJ2-1, with 9 bases fitting TRBD2. Germline V gene lookup returns CDR1 SGHRS and CDR2 YFSETQ. The CDR3 runs to 13 residues. V gave up 4 bases and J gave up 9 bases; unmatched junction bases: 5. Together with reference TRBV5-1 and TRBJ2-1, the CDR3 gives the full variable domain: KAGVTQTPRYLIKTRGQQVTLSCSPISGHRSVSWYQQTPGQGLQFLFEYFSETQRNKGNFPGRFSGRQFSNSRSEMNVSTLELGDSALYLCASSGGGASEQFFGPGTRLTVL.

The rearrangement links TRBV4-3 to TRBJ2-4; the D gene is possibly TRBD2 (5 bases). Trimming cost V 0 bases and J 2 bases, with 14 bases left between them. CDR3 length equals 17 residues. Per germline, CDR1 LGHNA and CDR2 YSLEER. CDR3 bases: TGCGCCAGCAGCCAAGATTCTGGCCGAGGGTCCAAAAACATTCAGTACTTC. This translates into CASSQDSGRGSKNIQYF.

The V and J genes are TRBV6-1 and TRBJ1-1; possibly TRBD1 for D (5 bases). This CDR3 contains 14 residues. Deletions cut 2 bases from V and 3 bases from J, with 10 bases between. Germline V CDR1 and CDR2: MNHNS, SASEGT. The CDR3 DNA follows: TGTGCCAGCAGTGAAAGGGGCGCCGACACTGAAGCTTTCTTT. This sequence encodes CASSERGADTEAFF.

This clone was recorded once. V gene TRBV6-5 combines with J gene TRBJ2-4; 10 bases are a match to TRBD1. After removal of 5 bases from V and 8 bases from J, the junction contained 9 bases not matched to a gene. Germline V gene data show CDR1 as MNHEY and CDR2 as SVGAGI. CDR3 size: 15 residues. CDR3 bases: TGTGCCAGCAGTCCCTCGACAGGGGGCCGGGACATTCAGTACTTC. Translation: CASSPSTGGRDIQYF.

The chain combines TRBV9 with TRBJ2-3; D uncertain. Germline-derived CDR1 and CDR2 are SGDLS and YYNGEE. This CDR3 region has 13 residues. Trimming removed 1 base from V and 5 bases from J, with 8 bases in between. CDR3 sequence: CASSVQNGDTQYF. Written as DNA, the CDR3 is TGTGCCAGCAGCGTACAGAATGGAGATACGCAGTATTTT.

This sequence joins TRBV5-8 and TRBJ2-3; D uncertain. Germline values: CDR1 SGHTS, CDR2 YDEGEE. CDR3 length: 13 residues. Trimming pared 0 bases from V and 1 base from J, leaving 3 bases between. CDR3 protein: CASSLAGTDTQYF. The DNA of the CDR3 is TGTGCCAGCAGCTTGGCGGGCACAGATACGCAGTATTTT.

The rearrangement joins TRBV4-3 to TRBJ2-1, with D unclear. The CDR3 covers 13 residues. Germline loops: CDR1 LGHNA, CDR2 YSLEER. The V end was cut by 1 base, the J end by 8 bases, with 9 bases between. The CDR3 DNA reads TGCGCCAGCAGCCAAGGAGAGGCCTATGAGCAGTTCTTC. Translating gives CASSQGEAYEQFF.

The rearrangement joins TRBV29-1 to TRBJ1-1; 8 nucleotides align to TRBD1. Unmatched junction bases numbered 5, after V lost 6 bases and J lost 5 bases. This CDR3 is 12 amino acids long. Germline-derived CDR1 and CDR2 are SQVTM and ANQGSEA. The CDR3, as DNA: TGCAGCGTGACAGGGGCCGGAACTGAAGCTTTCTTT. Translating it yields CSVTGAGTEAFF.

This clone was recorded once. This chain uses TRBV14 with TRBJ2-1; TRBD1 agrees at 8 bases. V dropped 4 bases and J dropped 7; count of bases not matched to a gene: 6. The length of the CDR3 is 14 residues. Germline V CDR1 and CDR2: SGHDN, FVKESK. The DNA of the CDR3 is TGTGCCAGCAGCCTCTATAGGGACAGGAATGAGCAGTTCTTC. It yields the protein CASSLYRDRNEQFF. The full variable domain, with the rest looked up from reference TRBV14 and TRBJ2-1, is EAGVTQFPSHSVIEKGQTVTLRCDPISGHDNLYWYRRVMGKEIKFLLHFVKESKQDESGMPNNRFLAERTGGTYSTLKVQPAELEDSGVYFCASSLYRDRNEQFFGPGTRLTVL.

The CDR3 protein is CASSLTSGGVNEQFF. In DNA form, the CDR3 reads TGTGCCAGCAGCTTAACTAGCGGGGGGGTAAATGAGCAGTTCTTC. The chain links TRBV7-2 to TRBJ2-1, with 13 bases aligning to TRBD2. The length of the CDR3 is 15 residues. V trimming: 2 bases; J trimming: 7 bases; junction bases outside the gene matches: 2. Germline values: CDR1 SGHTA, CDR2 FQGNSA.

The CDR3 nucleotides are TGTGCCAGCAGGGAGGGTCTGCTCCTCTCTGGGGCCAACGTCCTGACTTTC. Protein: CASREGLLLSGANVLTF. The V call is TRBV28, the J call TRBJ2-6; possibly TRBD2 for D (6 bases). This CDR3 is built from 17 residues. Germline CDR1 and CDR2: MDHEN and SYDVKM. Trimming cost V 6 bases and J 0 bases, with 15 bases left between them. The full variable domain, rest sourced from reference TRBV28 and TRBJ2-6, is DVKVTQSSRYLVKRTGEKVFLECVQDMDHENMFWYRQDPGLGLRLIYFSYDVKMKEKGDIPEGYSVSREKKERFSLILESASTNQTSMYLCASREGLLLSGANVLTFGAGSRLTVL.

DNA for the CDR3: TGTGCCAGCAGCCTCCAGGGAATTGTGGACTATGGCTACACCTTC. Amino acids: CASSLQGIVDYGYTF. The rearrangement uses TRBV7-8 and TRBJ1-2; a weak D match, TRBD1 (5 bases). The CDR3 has 15 amino acids. Germline V gene data show CDR1 as SGHVS and CDR2 as FQNEAQ. V was clipped by 5 bases and J by 3 bases, with 16 bases between them.

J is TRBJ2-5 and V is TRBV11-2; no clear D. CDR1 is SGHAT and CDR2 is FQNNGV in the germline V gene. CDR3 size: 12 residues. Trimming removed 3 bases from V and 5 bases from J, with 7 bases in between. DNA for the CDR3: TGTGCCAGCAGCTTTGTGAGGGAGACCCAGTACTTC. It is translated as CASSFVRETQYF.

The CDR3 DNA is TGTGCCAGCAAAAAGACGGGAGTCTCTGGGGCCAACGTCCTGACTTTC. Its translation: CASKKTGVSGANVLTF. The chain employs TRBV28 and TRBJ2-6; the D gene is possibly TRBD2 (6 bases). Trimming shortened V by 7 bases and J by 0 bases, and 13 bases separated the two germline ends. From germline, CDR1 is MDHEN and CDR2 SYDVKM. This CDR3 comprises 16 residues.

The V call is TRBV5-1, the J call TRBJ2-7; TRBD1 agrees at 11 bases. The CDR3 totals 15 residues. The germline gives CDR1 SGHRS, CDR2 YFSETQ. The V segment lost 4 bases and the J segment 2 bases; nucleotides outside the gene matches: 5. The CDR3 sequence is CASSLGTGGTYEQYF. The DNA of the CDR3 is TGCGCCAGCAGCCTAGGGACAGGGGGGACCTACGAGCAGTACTTC. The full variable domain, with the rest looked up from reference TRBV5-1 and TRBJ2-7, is KAGVTQTPRYLIKTRGQQVTLSCSPISGHRSVSWYQQTPGQGLQFLFEYFSETQRNKGNFPGRFSGRQFSNSRSEMNVSTLELGDSALYLCASSLGTGGTYEQYFGPGTRLTVT.

CDR3 bases: TGTGCCAGTAGTTTACGACAGGGCATTCGCAATCAGCCCCAGCATTTT. This sequence encodes CASSLRQGIRNQPQHF. The chain couples TRBV19 to TRBJ1-5, with TRBD1 identical over 7 bases. Germline CDR1 reads LNHDA; CDR2 reads SQIVND (reference sequence). There are 16 residues in the CDR3. Trimming took 5 bases from V and 2 from J; bases not matched to a gene: 9.

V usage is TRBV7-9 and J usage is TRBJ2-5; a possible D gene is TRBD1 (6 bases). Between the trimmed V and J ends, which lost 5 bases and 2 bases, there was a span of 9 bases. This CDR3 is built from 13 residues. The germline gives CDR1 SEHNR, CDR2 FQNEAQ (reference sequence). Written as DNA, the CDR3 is TGTGCCAGCAGCGAGGACAGACAAGAGACCCAGTACTTC. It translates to CASSEDRQETQYF.